These T cell receptor beta chains were read from a single sample in a study of shared clonotypes between healthy human individuals. Using immunoSEQ multiplex PCR, the repertoire was profiled, and TCRdb retains in-frame clones only, with some absent. The sample lists under 1,100,000 clones; about 80% were seen once. What was sequenced was memory CD4+ T cells sorted from blood. The receptors were gathered from a man younger than 35 in good health. CDR3s include the opening cysteine and the closing phenylalanine or tryptophan. D genes are given only for firm matches. Clone size is not always given. Where it is, it says once, few, many or a class for expanded clones.

d_gene	abundance	v_gene	j_gene	CDR3nt	CDR3aa
TRBD1	.	TRBV19	TRBJ1-2	TGTGCCAGTCGAGCCGGGACAGGGGGCCGGGGCTATGGCTACACCTTC	CASRAGTGGRGYGYTF
.	.	TRBV6-1	TRBJ1-6	TGTGCCAGCAGTGCTATGCGCGGGGCGGGTTCACCCCTCCACTTT	CASSAMRGAGSPLHF
.	.	TRBV19	TRBJ2-3	TGTGCCAGTAGTATAGGGACCAATTCAGGGAGAGATACGCAGTATTTT	CASSIGTNSGRDTQYF
TRBD1	.	TRBV6-6	TRBJ1-5	TGTGCCAGCAGTTACGGGACAGGGCTGAACAATCAGCCCCAGCATTTT	CASSYGTGLNNQPQHF
.	.	TRBV5-6	TRBJ1-3	TGTGCCAGCAGCTTGGCAGTCAGCCTTGGAAACACCATATATTTT	CASSLAVSLGNTIYF
TRBD1	.	TRBV19	TRBJ1-2	TGTGCCAGTAACCTGCGACAGGGATTTCATGGCTACACCTTC	CASNLRQGFHGYTF
.	.	TRBV4-1	TRBJ2-5	TGCGCCAGCAGCCAAGAAGACAGAATCCAAGAGACCCAGTACTTC	CASSQEDRIQETQYF
.	.	TRBV5-6	TRBJ1-1	TGTGCCAGCGGATCGGACGGGAAAGCTTTCTTT	CASGSDGKAFF
.	.	TRBV7-2	TRBJ1-6	TGTGCCAGCAGCACGGGAGCTAATTCACCCCTCCACTTT	CASSTGANSPLHF
.	.	TRBV29-1	TRBJ1-2	TGCAGCGTTGAAGCCCAGACTGGACACATCTATGGCTACACCTTC	CSVEAQTGHIYGYTF
.	.	TRBV19	TRBJ2-1	TGTGCCAGTAACGGGAAGGGTGAGCAGTTCTTC	CASNGKGEQFF
.	few	TRBV28	TRBJ1-2	TGTGCCAGCAGTTTACAGGATGGGCATGGCTACACCTTC	CASSLQDGHGYTF
.	.	TRBV29-1	TRBJ1-2	TGCAGCGTTGAGGCCCTACAGGGATACTATGGCTACACCTTC	CSVEALQGYYGYTF
.	.	TRBV6-1	TRBJ1-3	TGTGCCAGCAGTGAATCAGGTTGGTCCTACTCTGGAAACACCATATATTTT	CASSESGWSYSGNTIYF
.	.	TRBV4-2	TRBJ2-7	TGTGCCAGCAGCCCCTCCGGGGGCGAGACCTACGAGCAGTACTTC	CASSPSGGETYEQYF
.	.	TRBV7-9	TRBJ1-6	TGTGCCAGCAGCTCCAGGGATTCACCCCTCCACTTT	CASSSRDSPLHF
.	.	TRBV5-1	TRBJ2-3	TGCGCCAGCAGCTTGTTAGGATCTAGCACAGATACGCAGTATTTT	CASSLLGSSTDTQYF
.	many	TRBV9	TRBJ2-2	TGTGCCAGCAGCGTAGGGTCGGCGTTGACCGGGGAGCTGTTTTTT	CASSVGSALTGELFF
.	.	TRBV6-6	TRBJ2-7	TGTGCCAGCAGGAAGAGCGGGTCCAGCTCCTACGAGCAGTACTTC	CASRKSGSSSYEQYF
TRBD1	.	TRBV14	TRBJ1-5	TGTGCCAGCAGCCAAGATCCGGGACAGATAAATCAGCCCCAGCATTTT	CASSQDPGQINQPQHF
.	.	TRBV30	TRBJ2-5	TGTGCCTGGAGTACCAGGACGAGCCAAGAGACCCAGTACTTC	CAWSTRTSQETQYF
.	.	TRBV28	TRBJ1-4	TGTGCCAGCAGTCAACACGACAGTTATGAAAAACTGTTTTTT	CASSQHDSYEKLFF
.	.	TRBV7-9	TRBJ2-3	TGTGCCAGCAGCCTCAATGGGGCAGATACGCAGTATTTT	CASSLNGADTQYF
TRBD1	.	TRBV28	TRBJ1-2	TGTGCCAGCAGTTTAGGACCAGGGGGACAGGGTAGGGGCTACACCTTC	CASSLGPGGQGRGYTF
.	.	TRBV18	TRBJ2-3	TGTGCCAGCTCACCACCTTCCACAGATACGCAGTATTTT	CASSPPSTDTQYF
TRBD1	.	TRBV5-4	TRBJ2-1	TGTGCCAGCAGCCCCCGGGACAGGTTTAGCTCCTACAATGAGCAGTTCTTC	CASSPRDRFSSYNEQFF
.	few	TRBV19	TRBJ1-1	TGTGCCAGTAGTTTCTCCTCCACTGAAGCTTTCTTT	CASSFSSTEAFF
TRBD1	.	TRBV7-2	TRBJ2-7	TGTGCCAGCAGCTTTCCGGGACAGGGGTTCGAGCAGTACTTC	CASSFPGQGFEQYF
.	.	TRBV5-1	TRBJ2-2	TGCGCCAGCAGCTTGGCCGAGGTATCCGGGGAGCTGTTTTTT	CASSLAEVSGELFF
TRBD1	.	TRBV5-1	TRBJ1-2	TGCGCCAGCAGCACGCCGGGACAGGGCCACTATGGCTACACCTTC	CASSTPGQGHYGYTF
.	.	TRBV6-1	TRBJ2-7	TGTGCCATTGGAGGCTTCTACGAGCAGTACTTC	CAIGGFYEQYF
TRBD2	.	TRBV18	TRBJ2-2	TGTGCCAGCTCACCTCGACTAGCGACGAACACCGGGGAGCTGTTTTTT	CASSPRLATNTGELFF
TRBD1	.	TRBV19	TRBJ1-3	TGTGCCAGTAGTCACCACACCGGGACAGGGGAAGAAAACACCATATATTTT	CASSHHTGTGEENTIYF
.	.	TRBV11-2	TRBJ2-3	TGTGCCAGCAGCCCCCTCCTGGGAAGAGGAGATACGCAGTATTTT	CASSPLLGRGDTQYF
.	.	TRBV5-4	TRBJ1-1	TGTGCCAGCAGCTTTCGGAACACTGAAGCTTTCTTT	CASSFRNTEAFF
TRBD2	.	TRBV12-5	TRBJ2-7	TGTGCTAGTGGTTTGGTAGCAACTAGCGGGGCACCCTACGAGCAGTACTTC	CASGLVATSGAPYEQYF
.	.	TRBV11-1	TRBJ2-1	TGTGCCAGCAGCTTAAACCCCGGACAGCGCAATGAGCAGTTCTTC	CASSLNPGQRNEQFF
.	once	TRBV4-1	TRBJ1-4	TGCGCCAGCAGCCCAGAATCCGCTAACCGACGCTTAGATGAAAAACTGTTTTTT	CASSPESANRRLDEKLFF
.	.	TRBV2	TRBJ1-6	TGTGCCAGCGGTCCCGGGGGATCACCCCTCCACTTT	CASGPGGSPLHF
.	.	TRBV27	TRBJ2-1	TGTGCCAGCCGTTCGTCGAGGGGGGCCAATGAGCAGTTCTTC	CASRSSRGANEQFF
.	.	TRBV6-1	TRBJ1-1	TGTGCCAGCACCGGTCCTGAAGCTTTCTTT	CASTGPEAFF
TRBD1	.	TRBV5-1	TRBJ2-3	TGCGCCAGCAGCAAGGGACAGGGGTCAGATACGCAGTATTTT	CASSKGQGSDTQYF
TRBD1	.	TRBV18	TRBJ2-7	TGTGCCAGCTCACCAAAGGGGGCAACATACGAGCAGTACTTC	CASSPKGATYEQYF
.	.	TRBV5-5	TRBJ1-1	TGTGCCAGCAGCTTGGTTGTGAACACTGAAGCTTTCTTT	CASSLVVNTEAFF
.	.	TRBV25-1	TRBJ1-2	TGTGCCAGCAGTGAACGGTGGGGAGATGGCTACACCTTC	CASSERWGDGYTF
TRBD1	.	TRBV9	TRBJ2-3	TGTGCCAGCAGCGTACGGACAGGGAAGGGCTCCACGGATACGCAGTATTTT	CASSVRTGKGSTDTQYF
TRBD1	.	TRBV5-1	TRBJ2-5	TGCGCCAGCAGCCGGGGACAGGTCCAAGAGACCCAGTACTTC	CASSRGQVQETQYF
.	.	TRBV11-3	TRBJ2-7	TGTGCCAGCAGCTCTAAAGGATCCTACGAGCAGTACTTC	CASSSKGSYEQYF
.	.	TRBV28	TRBJ1-6	TGTGCCAGCGCGAGCCACACTAATAATTCACCCCTCCACTTT	CASASHTNNSPLHF
.	.	TRBV6-1	TRBJ1-5	TGTGCCAGCAGTGCGGTCAGGCCTCCTAGCAATCAGCCCCAGCATTTT	CASSAVRPPSNQPQHF
TRBD1	many	TRBV30	TRBJ1-4	TGTGCCTGGAGTGAAACAGGGGCAACTAATGAAAAACTGTTTTTT	CAWSETGATNEKLFF
.	.	TRBV30	TRBJ2-7	TGTGCCTGGAGCAACAGGGACGAGCAGTACTTC	CAWSNRDEQYF
.	few	TRBV19	TRBJ1-5	TGTGCCAGTAGTATAAGTCGTGGCAATCAGCCCCAGCATTTT	CASSISRGNQPQHF